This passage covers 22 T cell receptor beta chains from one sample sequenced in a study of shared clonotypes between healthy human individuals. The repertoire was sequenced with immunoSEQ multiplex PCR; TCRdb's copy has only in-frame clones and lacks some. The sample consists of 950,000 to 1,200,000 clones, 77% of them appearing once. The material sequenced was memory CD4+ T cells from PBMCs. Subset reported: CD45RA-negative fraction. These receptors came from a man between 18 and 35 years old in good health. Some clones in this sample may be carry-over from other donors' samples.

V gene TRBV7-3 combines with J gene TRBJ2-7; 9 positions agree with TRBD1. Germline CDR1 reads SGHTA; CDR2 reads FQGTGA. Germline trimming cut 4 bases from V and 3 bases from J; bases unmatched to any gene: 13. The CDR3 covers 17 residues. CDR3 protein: CASSSGQAGTGSYEQYF. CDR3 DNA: TGTGCCAGCAGCTCGGGCCAGGCTGGGACAGGGAGCTACGAGCAGTACTTC.

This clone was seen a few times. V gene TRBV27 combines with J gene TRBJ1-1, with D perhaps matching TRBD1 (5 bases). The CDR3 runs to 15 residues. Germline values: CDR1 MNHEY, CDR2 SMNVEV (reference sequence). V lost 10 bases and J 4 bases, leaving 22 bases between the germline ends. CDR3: CATYYLGGSGTEAFF. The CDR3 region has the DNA TGTGCCACCTATTATTTGGGGGGGTCGGGCACTGAAGCTTTCTTT.

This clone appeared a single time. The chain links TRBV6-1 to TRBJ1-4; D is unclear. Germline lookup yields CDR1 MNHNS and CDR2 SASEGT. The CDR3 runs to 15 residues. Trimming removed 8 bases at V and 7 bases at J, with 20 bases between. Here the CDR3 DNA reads TGTGCCAGCGTTAGGTTGGGAAGTCGCAGTGAAAAACTGTTTTTT. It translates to CASVRLGSRSEKLFF.

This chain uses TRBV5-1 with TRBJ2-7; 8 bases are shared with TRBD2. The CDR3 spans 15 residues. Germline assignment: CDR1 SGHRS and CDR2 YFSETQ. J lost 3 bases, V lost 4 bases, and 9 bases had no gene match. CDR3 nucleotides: TGCGCCAGCAGCCTAGGGACTAGTAGGTTCTACGAGCAGTACTTC. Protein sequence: CASSLGTSRFYEQYF.

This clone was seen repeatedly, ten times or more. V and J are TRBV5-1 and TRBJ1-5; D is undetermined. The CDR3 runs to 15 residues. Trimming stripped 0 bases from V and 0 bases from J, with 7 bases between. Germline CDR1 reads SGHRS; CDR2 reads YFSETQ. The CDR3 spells CASSLGTDSNQPQHF. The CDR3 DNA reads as TGCGCCAGCAGCTTGGGAACAGATAGCAATCAGCCCCAGCATTTT.

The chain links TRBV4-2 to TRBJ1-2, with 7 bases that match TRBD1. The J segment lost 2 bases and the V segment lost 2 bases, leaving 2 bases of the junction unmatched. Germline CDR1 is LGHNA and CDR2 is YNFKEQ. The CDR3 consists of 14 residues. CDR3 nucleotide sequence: TGTGCCAGCAGCCAAAAGACAGGGAACTATGGCTACACCTTC. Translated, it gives CASSQKTGNYGYTF.

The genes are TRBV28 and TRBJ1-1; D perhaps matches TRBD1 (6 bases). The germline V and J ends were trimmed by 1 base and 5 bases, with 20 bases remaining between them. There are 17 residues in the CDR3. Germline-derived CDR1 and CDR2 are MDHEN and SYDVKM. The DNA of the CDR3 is TGTGCCAGCAGTTTATACCCCCCCAGGACAGAGTTAACTGAAGCTTTCTTT. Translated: CASSLYPPRTELTEAFF. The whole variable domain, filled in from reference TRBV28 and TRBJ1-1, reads DVKVTQSSRYLVKRTGEKVFLECVQDMDHENMFWYRQDPGLGLRLIYFSYDVKMKEKGDIPEGYSVSREKKERFSLILESASTNQTSMYLCASSLYPPRTELTEAFFGQGTRLTVV.

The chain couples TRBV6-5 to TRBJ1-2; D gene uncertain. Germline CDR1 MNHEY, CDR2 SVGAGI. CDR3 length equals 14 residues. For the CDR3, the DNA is TGTGCAACCAGGCGGTCCGGAGCTAACTATGGCTACACCTTC. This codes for CATRRSGANYGYTF.

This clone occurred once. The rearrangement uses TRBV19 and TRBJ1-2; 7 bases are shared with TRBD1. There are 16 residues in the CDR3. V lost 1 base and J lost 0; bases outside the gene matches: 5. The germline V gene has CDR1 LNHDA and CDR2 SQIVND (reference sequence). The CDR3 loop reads CASSIGTGSANYGYTF. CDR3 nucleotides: TGTGCCAGTAGTATAGGGACAGGCTCAGCTAACTATGGCTACACCTTC. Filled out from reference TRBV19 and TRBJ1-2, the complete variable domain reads DGGITQSPKYLFRKEGQNVTLSCEQNLNHDAMYWYRQDPGQGLRLIYYSQIVNDFQKGDIAEGYSVSREKKESFPLTVTSAQKNPTAFYLCASSIGTGSANYGYTFGSGTRLTVV.

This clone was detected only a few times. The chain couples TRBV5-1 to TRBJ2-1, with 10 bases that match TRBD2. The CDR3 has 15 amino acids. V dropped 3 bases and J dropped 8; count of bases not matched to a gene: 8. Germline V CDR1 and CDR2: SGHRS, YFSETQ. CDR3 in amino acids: CASSSSSGRGYEQFF. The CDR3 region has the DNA TGCGCCAGCAGCTCGTCTAGCGGGAGAGGGTATGAGCAGTTCTTC.

The CDR3, as DNA: TGTGCCAGCAGCTTTCCCGGGACGGACTCTGGAAACACCATATATTTT. This encodes CASSFPGTDSGNTIYF. The chain has TRBV5-4 and TRBJ1-3; a weak D match, TRBD1 (5 bases). Between the trimmed V and J ends, which lost 2 bases and 0 bases, there was a span of 12 bases. There are 16 residues in the CDR3. Germline assignment: CDR1 SGHNT and CDR2 YYREEE (reference sequence).

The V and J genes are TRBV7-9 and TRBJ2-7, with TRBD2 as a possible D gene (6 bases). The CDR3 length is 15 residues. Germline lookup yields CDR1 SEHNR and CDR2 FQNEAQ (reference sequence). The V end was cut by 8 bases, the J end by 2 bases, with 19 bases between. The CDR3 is CASGNLGSLAYEQYF. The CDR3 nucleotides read TGTGCCAGCGGTAACCTCGGGAGTCTAGCCTACGAGCAGTACTTC.

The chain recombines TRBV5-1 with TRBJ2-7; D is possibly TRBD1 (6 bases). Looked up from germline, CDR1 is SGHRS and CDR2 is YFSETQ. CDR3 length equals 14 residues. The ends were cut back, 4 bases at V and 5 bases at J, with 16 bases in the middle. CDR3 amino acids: CASSGVRAGDEQYF. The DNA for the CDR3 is TGCGCCAGCAGCGGTGTCAGGGCAGGGGACGAGCAGTACTTC. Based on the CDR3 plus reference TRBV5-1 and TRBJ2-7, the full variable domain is KAGVTQTPRYLIKTRGQQVTLSCSPISGHRSVSWYQQTPGQGLQFLFEYFSETQRNKGNFPGRFSGRQFSNSRSEMNVSTLELGDSALYLCASSGVRAGDEQYFGPGTRLTVT.

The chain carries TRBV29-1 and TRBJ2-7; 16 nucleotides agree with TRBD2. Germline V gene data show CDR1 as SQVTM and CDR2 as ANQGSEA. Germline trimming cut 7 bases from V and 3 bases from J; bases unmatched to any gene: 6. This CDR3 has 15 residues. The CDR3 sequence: CSAGTSGRGNYEQYF. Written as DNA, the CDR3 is TGCAGCGCTGGGACTAGCGGGAGGGGAAACTACGAGCAGTACTTC.

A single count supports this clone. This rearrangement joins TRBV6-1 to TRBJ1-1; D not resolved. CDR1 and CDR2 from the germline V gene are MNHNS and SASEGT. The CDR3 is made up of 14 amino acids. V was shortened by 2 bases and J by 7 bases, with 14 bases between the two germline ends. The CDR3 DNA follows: TGTGCCAGCAGTGAAACCCGCGGTGCGAGTGAAGCTTTCTTT. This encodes CASSETRGASEAFF.

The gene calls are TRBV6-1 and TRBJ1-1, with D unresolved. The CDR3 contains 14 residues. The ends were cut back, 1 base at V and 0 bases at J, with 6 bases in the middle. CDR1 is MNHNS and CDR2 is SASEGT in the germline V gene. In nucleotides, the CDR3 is TGTGCCAGCAGTGAAGGATTAATGAACACTGAAGCTTTCTTT. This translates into CASSEGLMNTEAFF.

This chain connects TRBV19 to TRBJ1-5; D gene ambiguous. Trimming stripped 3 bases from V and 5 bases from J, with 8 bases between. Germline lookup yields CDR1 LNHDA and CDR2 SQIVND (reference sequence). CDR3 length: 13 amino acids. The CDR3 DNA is TGTGCCAGTAGTATGACGGACTATCAGCCCCAGCATTTT. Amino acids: CASSMTDYQPQHF.

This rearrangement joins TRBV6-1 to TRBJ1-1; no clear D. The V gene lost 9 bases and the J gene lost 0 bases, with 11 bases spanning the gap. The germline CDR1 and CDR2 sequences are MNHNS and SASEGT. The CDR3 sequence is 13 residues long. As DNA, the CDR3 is TGTGCCAGTAAGAACAGCTTGAACACTGAAGCTTTCTTT. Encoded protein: CASKNSLNTEAFF.

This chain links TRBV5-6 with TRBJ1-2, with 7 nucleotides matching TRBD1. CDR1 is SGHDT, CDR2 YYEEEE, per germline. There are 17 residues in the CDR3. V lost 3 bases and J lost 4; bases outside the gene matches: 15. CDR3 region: CASSSPSETGWSYGYTF. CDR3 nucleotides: TGTGCCAGCAGCTCCCCATCGGAGACAGGGTGGAGCTATGGCTACACCTTC.

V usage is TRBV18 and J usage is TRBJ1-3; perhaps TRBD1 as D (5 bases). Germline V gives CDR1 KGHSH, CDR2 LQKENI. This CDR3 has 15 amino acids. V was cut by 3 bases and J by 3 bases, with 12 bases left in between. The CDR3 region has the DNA TGTGCCAGCTCACCCTTGGCAGGGAGTGGAAACACCATATATTTT. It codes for CASSPLAGSGNTIYF.

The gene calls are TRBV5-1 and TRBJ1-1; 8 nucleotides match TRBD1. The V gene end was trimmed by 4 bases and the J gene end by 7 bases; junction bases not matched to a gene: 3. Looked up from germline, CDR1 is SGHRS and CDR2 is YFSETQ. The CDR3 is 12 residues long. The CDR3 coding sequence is TGCGCCAGCAGCCACGGACAGGGTGAAGCTTTCTTT. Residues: CASSHGQGEAFF.

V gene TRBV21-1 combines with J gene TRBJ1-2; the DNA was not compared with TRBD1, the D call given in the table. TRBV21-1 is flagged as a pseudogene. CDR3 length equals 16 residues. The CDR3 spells CASNNPGGASLYGYTF. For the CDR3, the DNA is TGTGCCAGCAACAACCCAGGGGGCGCTTCCCTCTATGGCTACACCTTC.